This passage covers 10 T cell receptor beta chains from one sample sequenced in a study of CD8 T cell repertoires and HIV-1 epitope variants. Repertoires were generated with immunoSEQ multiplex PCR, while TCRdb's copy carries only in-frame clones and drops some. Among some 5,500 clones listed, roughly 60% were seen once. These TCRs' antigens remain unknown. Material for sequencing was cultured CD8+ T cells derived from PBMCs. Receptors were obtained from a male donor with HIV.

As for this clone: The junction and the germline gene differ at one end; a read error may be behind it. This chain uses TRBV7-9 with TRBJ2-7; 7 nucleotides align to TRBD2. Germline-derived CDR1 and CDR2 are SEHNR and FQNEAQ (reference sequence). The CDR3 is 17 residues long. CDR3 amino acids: CASRLDGPSGAPYEQYF. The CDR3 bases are TGTGCCAGCAGATTAGATGGTCCTAGCGGAGCCCCCTACGAGCAGTACTTC.

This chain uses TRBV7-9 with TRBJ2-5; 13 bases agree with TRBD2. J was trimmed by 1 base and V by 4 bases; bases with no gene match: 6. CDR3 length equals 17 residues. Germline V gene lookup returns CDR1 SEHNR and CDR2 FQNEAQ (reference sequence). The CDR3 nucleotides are TGTGCCAGCAGCTCGACTAGCGGGGGGACTGTCCAAGAGACCCAGTACTTC. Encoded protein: CASSSTSGGTVQETQYF.

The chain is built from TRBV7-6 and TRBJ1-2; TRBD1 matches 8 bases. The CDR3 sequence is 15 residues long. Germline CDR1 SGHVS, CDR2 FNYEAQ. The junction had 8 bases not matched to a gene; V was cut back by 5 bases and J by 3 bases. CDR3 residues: CASSVGTGADYGYTF. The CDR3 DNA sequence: TGTGCCAGCAGCGTAGGGACAGGTGCTGACTATGGCTACACCTTC.

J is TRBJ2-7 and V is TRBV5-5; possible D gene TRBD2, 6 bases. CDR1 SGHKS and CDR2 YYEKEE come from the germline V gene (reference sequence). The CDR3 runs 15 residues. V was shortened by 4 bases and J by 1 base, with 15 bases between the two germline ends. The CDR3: CASSPLFGGSYEQYF. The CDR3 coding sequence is TGTGCCAGCAGCCCGCTCTTTGGGGGGTCCTACGAGCAGTACTTC. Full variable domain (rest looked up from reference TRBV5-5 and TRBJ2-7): DAGVTQSPTHLIKTRGQQVTLRCSPISGHKSVSWYQQVLGQGPQFIFQYYEKEERGRGNFPDRFSARQFPNYSSELNVNALLLGDSALYLCASSPLFGGSYEQYFGPGTRLTVT.

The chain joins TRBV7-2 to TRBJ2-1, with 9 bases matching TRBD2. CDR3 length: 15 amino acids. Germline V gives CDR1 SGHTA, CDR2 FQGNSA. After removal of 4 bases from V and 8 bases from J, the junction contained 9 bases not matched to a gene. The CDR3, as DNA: TGTGCCAGCAGCTACCCGGGACTAGCTTCAGATGAGCAGTTCTTC. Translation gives CASSYPGLASDEQFF.

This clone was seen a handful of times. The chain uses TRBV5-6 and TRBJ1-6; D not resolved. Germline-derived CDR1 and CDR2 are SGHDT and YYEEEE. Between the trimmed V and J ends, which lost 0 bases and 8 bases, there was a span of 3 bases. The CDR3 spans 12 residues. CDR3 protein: CASSLDDSPLHF. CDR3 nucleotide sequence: TGTGCCAGCAGCTTGGACGATTCACCCCTCCACTTT.

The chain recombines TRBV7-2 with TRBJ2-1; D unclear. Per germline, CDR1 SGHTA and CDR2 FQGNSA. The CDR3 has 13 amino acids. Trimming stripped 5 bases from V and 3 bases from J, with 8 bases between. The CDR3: CASSDGNYNEQFF. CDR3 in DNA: TGTGCCAGCAGCGATGGAAACTACAATGAGCAGTTCTTC.

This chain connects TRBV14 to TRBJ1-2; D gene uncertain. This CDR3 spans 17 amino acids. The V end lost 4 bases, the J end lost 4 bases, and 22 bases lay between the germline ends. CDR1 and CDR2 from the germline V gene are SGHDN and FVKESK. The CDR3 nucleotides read TGTGCCAGCAGCCTACTAACGGAGACGGCCGAAGCCTATGGCTACACCTTC. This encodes CASSLLTETAEAYGYTF.

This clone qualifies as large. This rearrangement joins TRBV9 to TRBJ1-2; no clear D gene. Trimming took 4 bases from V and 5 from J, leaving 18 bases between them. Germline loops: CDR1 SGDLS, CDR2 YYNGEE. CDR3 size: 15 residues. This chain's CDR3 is CASSFVGSGAYGYTF. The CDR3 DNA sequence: TGTGCCAGCAGCTTCGTAGGGTCTGGAGCTTATGGCTACACCTTC.

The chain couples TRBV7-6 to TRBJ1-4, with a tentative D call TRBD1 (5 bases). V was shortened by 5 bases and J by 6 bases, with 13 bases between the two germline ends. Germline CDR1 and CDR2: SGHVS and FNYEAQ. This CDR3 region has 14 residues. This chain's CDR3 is CASSPARVDEKLFF. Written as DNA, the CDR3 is TGTGCCAGCAGCCCCGCCAGGGTAGATGAAAAACTGTTTTTT.